This T cell receptor (beta chain) was recorded in a study of shared clonotypes between healthy human individuals. At the level of the study: For every donor, three CD4 naive, three CD4 memory, two CD8 naive and one CD8 memory plates were used. Study observations and caveats: Generation of non-shared clonotypes was less probable than generation of clonotypes shared by all four donors.

In the authors' workflow: There were no quality scores in the junction-only immunoSEQ sequences, so filtering differed. The protocol was immunoSEQ multiplex PCR, while the TCRdb copy is restricted to in-frame clones and leaves out a portion. V, J and clone size were drawn from that table, and D and trimming were deduced from the DNA. This table holds about 2.1 million clones, 90% to 95% found once. In the naive CD8 group, cells lacked CD45RO and were positively selected for CCR7, so terminally differentiated effector memory CD45RA+ cells were left out. Germline V gene sequence: CDR1 SGHTA, CDR2 FQGNSA. The CDR3 is 14 amino acids. V was clipped by 2 bases and J by 5 bases, with 12 bases between them. With regard to this clone: Antigen unknown.

The chain recombines TRBV7-2 with TRBJ2-5; tentatively, D is TRBD2 (5 bases). This clonotype was sampled from a man aged 18 to 35 in good health. Some clones in this sample may be carry-over from other donors' samples. Input material: naive CD8+ T cells from PBMCs. The chain's CDR3 is CASSLPAGVETQYF. The CDR3 region has the DNA TGTGCCAGCAGCTTACCGGCCGGGGTGGAGACCCAGTACTTC.